This T cell receptor (beta chain) appears in the sequencing data of a study of blood T cell repertoires in COVID-19 (dated by TCRdb to the early 2020s). With respect to the entire study: The collaborator samples originated in the United States, Italy and Spain and spanned the acute and convalescent phases of COVID-19. The material from the prospective study consisted of cDNA or gDNA derived from T cells, B-cell-depleted T cells, or PBMCs. Deeply sampled blood TCRbeta repertoires from subjects exposed to, actively infected with, or recovered from COVID-19 were included in the dataset. The repertoires were released in a freely available public database meant as a resource for research on the immune response to SARS-CoV-2. Samples were obtained from the ongoing ImmuneRACE study (first 160 participants) and from 1,200 or so subjects provided by 6 global collaborators. The sample metadata nearly always contained a de-identified subject ID, COVID-19 status, age in years and sex. Where available, HLA class I and class II types were obtained from metadata supplied by the sample provider rather than from assay-based typing.

Paper-wide results and their limitations: The amount of clinical and demographic metadata varied by source and participant and was provided uncurated.

For this clone: Its antigen has not been determined. No base qualities exist here, and no much larger clone lies one base off it.

CDR1 and CDR2 were assigned from the germline V gene (reference sequence) as SEHNR and FQNEAQ. V is reduced by 5 bases and J by 1 base, leaving a spacing of 11 bases between them. Including cysteine and phenylalanine, the CDR3 has 14 amino acids. Only CDR3 DNA is held: 42 bases, read in frame from base 1. Participants in the prospective study were aged roughly 18 to 100 years, lived in 24 United States geographic areas, and enrolled through a virtual design. In the prospective study, cohorts were assigned on the basis of participant-reported clinical history obtained from a screening survey and a study questionnaire. Recovered participants in ImmuneRACE Cohort 3 were defined as having two consecutive negative NP/OP PCR tests, clearance from a healthcare professional, or resolution of symptoms. In the prospective study, mobile phlebotomists collected whole blood, serum and a nasopharyngeal or oropharyngeal swab from each participant. Over an approximately 2-month period, participants in the prospective study had the option of providing additional blood draws and questionnaires. Before DNA extraction, blood samples from the prospective study were shipped at room temperature or frozen.

TCRbeta CDR3 regions were amplified from genomic DNA by means of the immunoSEQ Assay, a bias-controlled multiplex PCR. The authors processed their data as follows. Nucleated cell counts per sample were estimated from amplification of reference gene primers within the assay. Sequence reads were collapsed and filtered to measure the absolute abundance of every unique TCRbeta CDR3 rearrangement. For each sample, productive Simpson clonality was calculated as the square root of Simpson's diversity index across productive rearrangements. TCRdb took over this immuneACCESS table, retaining in-frame rearrangements with V and J assigned. Such tables are incomplete; in checked studies, under half of the missing clones stem from an unresolved V gene, and the remainder is unexplained. From that table come the V and J calls and clone size; the DNA was used to work out D and trimming. The sample yields approximately 470,000 clones; around 87% were counted once. The top ten clones comprise around 0.7% of the sample.

Specimen: PBMCs or T cells enriched from blood (not recorded which). The V and J genes are TRBV7-9 and TRBJ1-2, and TRBD1 may be the D gene, going by 5 matching bases. This TCR came from a woman younger than 30 who had recovered from COVID-19. In nucleotide form, the sequence is TGTGCCAGCAGCCCAGGACACTTTAACTATGGCTACACCTTC. Translated, this is CASSPGHFNYGYTF.